The T cell receptor beta chain under discussion was sequenced for a study of blood T cell repertoires in COVID-19. Across the study: Sources were T cells, B-cell-depleted T cells, or PBMCs; the material itself was cDNA or gDNA.

Germline V gives CDR1 MGHRA, CDR2 YSYEKL. The CDR3 sequence is 17 residues long. The germline V and J ends were trimmed by 4 bases and 0 bases, with 17 bases remaining between them. Sequenced by immunoSEQ multiplex PCR; TCRdb stores in-frame clones only, minus some. The repertoire holds about 190,000 clones, with about 82% as singletons. The rearrangement uses TRBV4-1 and TRBJ2-3; no firm D call. This clonotype was obtained from a man aged 35 to 55 with acute COVID-19. The source material was PBMCs or T cells enriched from blood (not recorded which). CDR3 in DNA: TGCGCCAGCAGCCTACGACCCGGAGAACTTAGCACAGATACGCAGTATTTT. It is translated as CASSLRPGELSTDTQYF.